Given below is one T cell receptor (beta chain) in context. The antigen is undetermined. This CDR3 has 17 residues. V shed 4 bases and J 3 bases; nucleotides not matched to a gene: 14. The germline gives CDR1 SEHNR, CDR2 FQNEAQ (reference sequence). The sample belongs to a study of Ad26.COV2.S vaccination and SARS-CoV-2 variants. Turning to the study itself: A participant enrolled in the COV1001 Ad26.COV2.S trial arm provided the sample. Ad26.COV2.S, an intramuscular injection, was given once or twice 56 days apart.

The treatment was: 15 to 20 received Ad26.COV2.S at low or high dose, single or two shots; a few received placebo; per-sample allocation not given. Sampling happened 63 days after the first vaccine or placebo injection. Assay used: immunoSEQ multiplex PCR; TCRdb lists only in-frame clones, some missing. The repertoire holds fewer than 400,000 clones, with 75% to 90% as singletons. Findings of the study overall: Analyses of TCR breadth and depth may have underestimated total T cell responses. Post-vaccination spike-specific CD8+ and CD4+ T cell responses reportedly had substantial breadth.

The chain employs TRBV7-9 and TRBJ2-7; the match to TRBD1 covers 8 bases. Sample: peripheral blood, taken in a trial of Ad26.COV2.S vaccine versus placebo. This clonotype originated in a person aged 18-65 years who received the Ad26.COV2.S COVID-19 vaccine or a placebo. CDR3 in DNA: TGTGCCAGCAGCTCACCATTCGGACAGGGTAGTTTCTACGAGCAGTACTTC. It is translated as CASSSPFGQGSFYEQYF.